The 7 T cell receptor beta chains presented below share a single source sample, sequenced in a study of a mutant IDH1 vaccine in newly diagnosed glioma. Time point indicated: baseline, week 1 (first vaccination visit). This sample's treatment: pre-vaccination baseline after standard-of-care therapy. Using immunoSEQ multiplex PCR, the repertoire was profiled, and TCRdb retains in-frame clones only, with some absent. The data contain under 75,000 clones, more than 85% of them seen just once; the ten biggest clones take up 2.5% to 3%. This specimen consisted of PBMCs, obtained from a glioma patient treated with radiotherapy, temozolomide or both. Source of these receptors: a man aged 50-59 years with glioma.

The gene calls are TRBV7-6 and TRBJ2-1; 12 nucleotides match TRBD2. Germline V gene sequence: CDR1 SGHVS, CDR2 FNYEAQ. CDR3 length equals 20 residues. J lost 3 bases, V lost 5 bases, and 17 bases had no gene match. CDR3 bases: TGTGCCAGCAGCGTCCCGCCAGGGACTAGCGGGCAGGGCAACTACAATGAGCAGTTCTTC. Translating gives CASSVPPGTSGQGNYNEQFF.

This chain joins TRBV6-5 and TRBJ1-1, with D hard to call. The V end lost 0 bases, the J end lost 5 bases, and 13 bases lay between the germline ends. The CDR3 runs to 15 residues. Per the germline V gene, CDR1 is MNHEY and CDR2 is SVGAGI. The DNA for the CDR3 is TGTGCCAGCAGTTACTCGATGGTTAGTGGGACTGAAGCTTTCTTT. It is translated as CASSYSMVSGTEAFF.

The chain combines TRBV5-1 with TRBJ2-7; TRBD2 aligns across 7 bases. CDR1 and CDR2 (germline): SGHRS, YFSETQ. The CDR3 is 14 amino acids. Trimming cost V 4 bases and J 6 bases; bases outside gene matches: 10. The CDR3 reads CASSLGLGGGEQYF. The CDR3 DNA sequence: TGCGCCAGCAGCCTAGGACTAGGAGGTGGCGAGCAGTACTTC.

The chain carries TRBV6-5 and TRBJ1-1, with D hard to call. V lost 2 bases and J lost 4, with 11 bases in between. The CDR3 totals 14 residues. Germline V gives CDR1 MNHEY, CDR2 SVGAGI. The DNA of the CDR3 is TGTGCCAGCAGTTACCGTTCGCGACGCACTGAAGCTTTCTTT. Its translation is CASSYRSRRTEAFF.

The CDR3 nucleotides read TGTGCCAGCAGGGCAGCGGGGAACCAAGAGACCCAGTACTTC. Protein product: CASRAAGNQETQYF. V is TRBV7-9 and J is TRBJ2-5; 7 bases match TRBD2. Unmatched junction bases numbered 4, after V lost 6 bases and J lost 0 bases. Per the germline V gene, CDR1 is SEHNR and CDR2 is FQNEAQ (reference sequence). The CDR3 is 14 amino acids. Variable domain in full (rest from reference TRBV7-9 and TRBJ2-5): DTGVSQNPRHKITKRGQNVTFRCDPISEHNRLYWYRQTLGQGPEFLTYFQNEAQLEKSRLLSDRFSAERPKGSFSTLEIQRTEQGDSAMYLCASRAAGNQETQYFGPGTRLLVL.

V gene TRBV6-5 combines with J gene TRBJ1-2; weak D call: TRBD1 (5 bases). Germline lookup yields CDR1 MNHEY and CDR2 SVGAGI. Between the trimmed V and J ends, which lost 11 bases and 2 bases, there was a span of 12 bases. This CDR3 contains 12 residues. In DNA form, the CDR3 reads TGTGCCGCCTCCGGGGGGAACTATGGCTACACCTTC. Residues: CAASGGNYGYTF.

This clone was recorded only once. V and J are TRBV7-8 and TRBJ2-7, with TRBD2 as a possible D gene (5 bases). The CDR3 loop spans 14 amino acids. Trimming took off 1 base at V and 7 bases at J, with 14 bases between the two ends. Germline V gives CDR1 SGHVS, CDR2 FQNEAQ. Here the CDR3 reads CASSLGTSGREQYF. CDR3 DNA sequence: TGTGCCAGCAGCTTAGGCACTAGTGGTCGAGAGCAGTACTTC.